The T cell receptor (beta chain) described here comes from a study of T cells in Graves' hyperthyroidism and ophthalmopathy. Germline CDR1 reads PRHDT; CDR2 reads FYEKMQ (reference sequence). This CDR3 region has 14 residues. Trimming took 4 bases from V and 8 from J, leaving 15 bases between them. RNA transcripts gave rise to amplified TCR beta CDR3 regions. In the first-round RT-PCR of the TCR CDR3, the HTBI primer set was used. TCRdb analysed the multiplex PCR reads with MiXCR anew, one entry per CDR3 protein. The sample yields 500,000 to 550,000 distinct CDR3 sequences, about 20% seen once. This clonotype was recorded once.

The chain combines TRBV13 with TRBJ2-1; D not certain. The sequence was collected from a man aged 40-50 years with Graves' ophthalmopathy. The specimen was blood. CDR3 bases: TGTGCCAGCAGCTCGACTCGGGTTCACGATGAGCAGTTCTTC. Amino acid sequence: CASSSTRVHDEQFF.